The rows below give T cell receptor beta chains drawn from one sample of a study of a mutant IDH1 vaccine in newly diagnosed glioma. These receptors have no identified antigens. Some clones are missing from TCRdb's copy, which holds only in-frame ones; the method was immunoSEQ multiplex PCR. Here the sample spans about 69,000 clones, around 87% being singletons. Sequenced here: PBMCs, sampled from a glioma patient whose treatment included an IDH1 peptide vaccine. Receptors were obtained from a man younger than 40 with glioma. Each CDR3 is given with its conserved first and last residue. Fields, in order: CDR3 protein, CDR3 DNA, D gene, J gene, V gene, CDR3 length, clone size. A D gene is named only where the DNA matches it firmly. Not all rows give a size; the values are once, few, many and, for expanded clones, a class.

CDR3aa: CSVSGGASYGYTF; CDR3nt: TGCAGCGTTTCAGGGGGCGCAAGTTATGGCTACACCTTC; d_gene: TRBD1; j_gene: TRBJ1-2; v_gene: TRBV29-1; len: 13; abundance: .
CDR3aa: CASSQVGRGRKDGYTF; CDR3nt: TGCGCCAGCAGCCAAGTAGGCAGGGGGCGTAAGGATGGCTACACCTTC; d_gene: TRBD1; j_gene: TRBJ1-2; v_gene: TRBV4-1; len: 16; abundance: once
CDR3aa: CASSFRGARTDTQYF; CDR3nt: TGTGCCAGCAGCTTCCGGGGGGCGCGGACAGATACGCAGTATTTT; d_gene: .; j_gene: TRBJ2-3; v_gene: TRBV5-3; len: 15; abundance: .
CDR3aa: CSVTPSEVRAAGYTF; CDR3nt: TGCAGCGTTACCCCATCAGAGGTCAGGGCGGCCGGCTACACCTTC; d_gene: .; j_gene: TRBJ1-2; v_gene: TRBV29-1; len: 15; abundance: .
CDR3aa: CAWSVGTRVFNEQFF; CDR3nt: TGTGCCTGGAGTGTGGGGACTAGGGTGTTCAATGAGCAGTTCTTC; d_gene: TRBD2; j_gene: TRBJ2-1; v_gene: TRBV30; len: 15; abundance: once
CDR3aa: CASSSQGGIEQFF; CDR3nt: TGTGCCAGCAGCTCACAGGGCGGCATTGAGCAGTTCTTC; d_gene: .; j_gene: TRBJ2-1; v_gene: TRBV7-9; len: 13; abundance: few
CDR3aa: CASSADTNTEAFF; CDR3nt: TGTGCCAGCAGTGCAGACACGAACACTGAAGCTTTCTTT; d_gene: .; j_gene: TRBJ1-1; v_gene: TRBV7-8; len: 13; abundance: .
CDR3aa: CASSYSQVHQETQYF; CDR3nt: TGTGCCAGCAGCTATTCACAGGTCCACCAAGAGACCCAGTACTTC; d_gene: .; j_gene: TRBJ2-5; v_gene: TRBV7-9; len: 15; abundance: .
CDR3aa: CASSPKTSHPYNEQFF; CDR3nt: TGTGCCAGCAGTCCTAAGACTAGCCATCCCTACAATGAGCAGTTCTTC; d_gene: TRBD2; j_gene: TRBJ2-1; v_gene: TRBV27; len: 16; abundance: .
CDR3aa: CASTQGGWDYNEQFF; CDR3nt: TGTGCCAGCACCCAAGGCGGGTGGGACTACAATGAGCAGTTCTTC; d_gene: .; j_gene: TRBJ2-1; v_gene: TRBV28; len: 15; abundance: .
CDR3aa: CASTQGSYNSPLHF; CDR3nt: TGTGCCAGCACCCAGGGATCTTATAATTCACCCCTCCACTTT; d_gene: .; j_gene: TRBJ1-6; v_gene: TRBV6-5; len: 14; abundance: .
CDR3aa: CATSRDLSYEQYF; CDR3nt: TGTGCCACCAGCAGAGATCTATCCTACGAGCAGTACTTC; d_gene: .; j_gene: TRBJ2-7; v_gene: TRBV15; len: 13; abundance: .
CDR3aa: CASSQTWTSGSYEQYF; CDR3nt: TGTGCCAGCAGCCAGACTTGGACTAGCGGGAGCTACGAGCAGTACTTC; d_gene: TRBD2; j_gene: TRBJ2-7; v_gene: TRBV4-2; len: 16; abundance: .
CDR3aa: CASSAGGAGQGKTQYF; CDR3nt: TGTGCCAGCAGCGCCGGTGGGGCCGGACAGGGAAAGACCCAGTACTTC; d_gene: TRBD1; j_gene: TRBJ2-5; v_gene: TRBV11-3; len: 16; abundance: .
CDR3aa: CASSHHMGQGASSSTYEQYF; CDR3nt: TGCGCCAGCAGCCACCATATGGGACAGGGGGCCTCTTCCTCAACCTACGAGCAGTACTTC; d_gene: TRBD1; j_gene: TRBJ2-7; v_gene: TRBV4-1; len: 20; abundance: once
CDR3aa: CASSRSSHSNQPQHF; CDR3nt: TGTGCCAGCAGTCGTAGTAGCCATAGCAATCAGCCCCAGCATTTT; d_gene: .; j_gene: TRBJ1-5; v_gene: TRBV6-5; len: 15; abundance: once
CDR3aa: CASSDVGNQPQHF; CDR3nt: TGTGCCAGCAGTGATGTGGGAAATCAGCCCCAGCATTTT; d_gene: .; j_gene: TRBJ1-5; v_gene: TRBV2; len: 13; abundance: .
CDR3aa: CASSPDRGPGELFF; CDR3nt: TGTGCCAGCAGCCCGGACAGGGGCCCCGGGGAGCTGTTTTTT; d_gene: TRBD1; j_gene: TRBJ2-2; v_gene: TRBV27; len: 14; abundance: .
CDR3aa: CAIGGTGFLGEQFF; CDR3nt: TGTGCCATCGGCGGGACAGGGTTTCTTGGTGAGCAGTTCTTC; d_gene: TRBD1; j_gene: TRBJ2-1; v_gene: TRBV10-3; len: 14; abundance: .
CDR3aa: CSVFQFRYGYTF; CDR3nt: TGCAGCGTTTTCCAGTTTCGCTATGGCTACACCTTC; d_gene: .; j_gene: TRBJ1-2; v_gene: TRBV29-1; len: 12; abundance: .
CDR3aa: CASSLPGIRQGGQPQHF; CDR3nt: TGTGCCAGCAGTTTACCCGGGATCCGGCAGGGTGGGCAGCCCCAGCATTTT; d_gene: .; j_gene: TRBJ1-5; v_gene: TRBV28; len: 17; abundance: .
CDR3aa: CASSLRGQETQYF; CDR3nt: TGTGCCAGCAGTTTACGGGGACAAGAGACCCAGTACTTC; d_gene: .; j_gene: TRBJ2-5; v_gene: TRBV27; len: 13; abundance: .
CDR3aa: CASSPRGAGAGGDTQYF; CDR3nt: TGCGCCAGCAGCCCCCGGGGCGCGGGGGCAGGGGGAGATACGCAGTATTTT; d_gene: .; j_gene: TRBJ2-3; v_gene: TRBV5-1; len: 17; abundance: .
CDR3aa: CASSIRGGADTDTQYF; CDR3nt: TGCGCCAGCAGCATACGTGGGGGGGCCGACACAGATACGCAGTATTTT; d_gene: .; j_gene: TRBJ2-3; v_gene: TRBV4-1; len: 16; abundance: .
CDR3aa: CASSITASGGYEQYF; CDR3nt: TGTGCCAGTAGTATAACGGCTAGCGGGGGTTACGAGCAGTACTTC; d_gene: TRBD2; j_gene: TRBJ2-7; v_gene: TRBV19; len: 15; abundance: .
CDR3aa: CASSMWTGSNQPQHF; CDR3nt: TGTGCCAGTAGTATGTGGACAGGGAGCAATCAGCCCCAGCATTTT; d_gene: TRBD1; j_gene: TRBJ1-5; v_gene: TRBV19; len: 15; abundance: .
CDR3aa: CASSPAVDHMNTEAFF; CDR3nt: TGCGCCAGCAGCCCTGCCGTAGACCACATGAACACTGAAGCTTTCTTT; d_gene: .; j_gene: TRBJ1-1; v_gene: TRBV4-1; len: 16; abundance: .
CDR3aa: CASGFWTDANTGELFF; CDR3nt: TGTGCTAGTGGTTTCTGGACGGATGCGAACACCGGGGAGCTGTTTTTT; d_gene: .; j_gene: TRBJ2-2; v_gene: TRBV12-5; len: 16; abundance: .
CDR3aa: CASSILTDYQPQHF; CDR3nt: TGTGCCAGTAGTATACTTACAGATTATCAGCCCCAGCATTTT; d_gene: .; j_gene: TRBJ1-5; v_gene: TRBV19; len: 14; abundance: .
CDR3aa: CASTGGGAPPREQYF; CDR3nt: TGTGCCAGCACGGGGGGGGGCGCACCCCCACGGGAGCAGTACTTC; d_gene: TRBD2; j_gene: TRBJ2-7; v_gene: TRBV2; len: 15; abundance: .
CDR3aa: CASSRFRDTYGYTF; CDR3nt: TGTGCCAGCAGCCGCTTCAGGGACACCTATGGCTACACCTTC; d_gene: .; j_gene: TRBJ1-2; v_gene: TRBV5-6; len: 14; abundance: .
CDR3aa: CASSLRVGSLYGYTF; CDR3nt: TGTGCCAGCAGCTTGAGAGTGGGCAGCCTTTATGGCTACACCTTC; d_gene: .; j_gene: TRBJ1-2; v_gene: TRBV5-6; len: 15; abundance: once
CDR3aa: CASSDYRGIGVQYF; CDR3nt: TGTGCCAGCAGTGATTACAGGGGGATAGGAGTGCAGTACTTC; d_gene: TRBD1; j_gene: TRBJ2-7; v_gene: TRBV25-1; len: 14; abundance: .
CDR3aa: CASSFGRAETQYF; CDR3nt: TGTGCCAGCAGCTTTGGTAGGGCGGAGACCCAGTACTTC; d_gene: .; j_gene: TRBJ2-5; v_gene: TRBV5-4; len: 13; abundance: .
CDR3aa: CASSSGGTFPTDTQYF; CDR3nt: TGCGCCAGCAGCTCGGGGGGAACCTTCCCCACAGATACGCAGTATTTT; d_gene: TRBD2; j_gene: TRBJ2-3; v_gene: TRBV5-1; len: 16; abundance: once
CDR3aa: CASSRQGGPGEEYF; CDR3nt: TGTGCCAGCAGTAGGCAGGGGGGGCCAGGAGAAGAGTACTTC; d_gene: .; j_gene: TRBJ2-5; v_gene: TRBV2; len: 14; abundance: .
CDR3aa: CASSALGGTYEQYF; CDR3nt: TGTGCCAGCAGTGCTCTGGGCGGGACTTACGAGCAGTACTTC; d_gene: .; j_gene: TRBJ2-7; v_gene: TRBV6-5; len: 14; abundance: .
CDR3aa: CASSGDRAVYGYTF; CDR3nt: TGTGCCAGCAGTGGGGACAGGGCAGTCTATGGCTACACCTTC; d_gene: TRBD1; j_gene: TRBJ1-2; v_gene: TRBV2; len: 14; abundance: .